These T cell receptor beta chains were read from a single sample in a study of shared clonotypes between healthy human individuals. The method was immunoSEQ multiplex PCR; TCRdb's version includes in-frame clones alone and lacks a portion of them. The repertoire holds 2.5 million or so clones, roughly 92% seen once, with over 0.12% in the top ten. Sequencing was carried out using naive CD4+ T cells sorted from blood. All receptors come from a young man in good health. The CDR3 runs from the conserved cysteine through the conserved F or W. The D gene is left open where the match is weak. For some rows the clone size is stated as once, few or many, or as a class when expanded; others skip it.

V,J,D,size,CDR3,DNA
TRBV5-6,TRBJ1-3,NA,NA,CASSLQNRGPRNTIYF,TGTGCCAGCAGCTTGCAGAACCGGGGGCCTAGAAACACCATATATTTT
TRBV27,TRBJ1-6,NA,NA,CASSFKNSPLHF,TGTGCCAGCAGTTTTAAGAATTCACCCCTCCACTTT
TRBV5-6,TRBJ2-7,TRBD1,NA,CASRGTGATYEQYF,TGTGCCAGCAGGGGGACAGGGGCTACCTACGAGCAGTACTTC
TRBV5-1,TRBJ2-2,TRBD1,NA,CASSLDRDTGELFF,TGCGCCAGCAGCCTGGACAGGGACACCGGGGAGCTGTTTTTT
TRBV30,TRBJ1-2,TRBD1,NA,CAWSVWSPGQAVYDF,TGTGCCTGGAGTGTATGGTCTCCGGGACAGGCGGTTTACGACTTC
TRBV28,TRBJ2-7,NA,once,CASKVPDLPAYEQYF,TGTGCCAGCAAGGTCCCAGACCTCCCCGCCTACGAGCAGTACTTC
TRBV6-6,TRBJ1-3,NA,NA,CASRSGSGNTIYF,TGTGCCAGCCGGAGCGGTTCAGGAAACACCATATATTTT
TRBV6-6,TRBJ1-1,NA,NA,CASSNSDSYTEAFF,TGTGCCAGCAGTAACAGCGACAGTTACACTGAAGCTTTCTTT
TRBV11-2,TRBJ2-2,TRBD2,NA,CASSLRGRAANTGELFF,TGTGCCAGCAGCTTACGGGGGAGGGCTGCGAACACCGGGGAGCTGTTTTTT
TRBV5-1,TRBJ1-2,TRBD1,NA,CASSHGTGTDGYTF,TGCGCCAGCAGTCATGGGACAGGGACCGATGGCTACACCTTC
TRBV6-1,TRBJ2-5,NA,NA,CASSDLGGLETQYF,TGTGCCAGCAGTGATTTAGGGGGTTTGGAGACCCAGTACTTC
TRBV29-1,TRBJ2-1,NA,NA,CSARGGVNNEQFF,TGCAGCGCACGAGGGGGGGTCAACAATGAGCAGTTCTTC
TRBV27,TRBJ2-1,TRBD1,NA,CASSPGDRNNEQFF,TGTGCCAGCAGCCCGGGGGACAGGAACAATGAGCAGTTCTTC
TRBV9,TRBJ2-1,TRBD2,NA,CASSVDTSGGRQFF,TGTGCCAGCAGCGTAGACACTAGCGGGGGCAGGCAGTTCTTC
TRBV7-8,TRBJ1-6,NA,few,CASSLAGLFDNSPLHF,TGTGCCAGCAGCTTAGCGGGCCTTTTTGACAATTCACCCCTCCACTTT
TRBV5-6,TRBJ1-3,NA,NA,CASSLSYPLSGNTIYF,TGTGCCAGCAGCTTAAGTTACCCTCTCTCTGGAAACACCATATATTTT
TRBV4-1,TRBJ1-1,TRBD1,NA,CASSQALPTGGTFMDLMEAFF,TGCGCCAGCAGCCAAGCCCTCCCGACAGGGGGCACCTTTATGGATCTGATGGAAGCTTTCTTT
TRBV7-6,TRBJ2-2,NA,NA,CASSLKGSWGPNTGELFF,TGTGCCAGCAGCTTAAAGGGTAGTTGGGGCCCGAACACCGGGGAGCTGTTTTTT
TRBV2,TRBJ2-5,NA,NA,CASSGVEQYF,TGTGCTTCTTCGGGGGTGGAGCAGTACTTC
TRBV5-8,TRBJ2-5,NA,NA,CASSYLTQYF,TGTGCCAGCAGCTACTTAACCCAGTACTTC
TRBV2,TRBJ1-1,NA,NA,CASSEASTGKEAFF,TGTGCCAGCAGTGAAGCGTCTACAGGGAAGGAAGCTTTCTTT
TRBV10-3,TRBJ1-1,NA,NA,CAITPTVGSTEAFF,TGTGCCATCACCCCGACCGTGGGGAGCACTGAAGCTTTCTTT
TRBV18,TRBJ2-2,NA,NA,CASSPLSQSGTGELFF,TGTGCCAGCTCACCACTAAGTCAGTCGGGCACCGGGGAGCTGTTTTTT
TRBV11-3,TRBJ2-1,NA,NA,CASSPGEGASSYNEQFF,TGTGCCAGCAGCCCAGGGGAGGGGGCGAGCTCCTACAATGAGCAGTTCTTC
TRBV6-5,TRBJ2-4,NA,NA,CASSYPGGLAKNIQYF,TGTGCCAGCAGTTACCCCGGGGGACTAGCCAAAAACATTCAGTACTTC
TRBV2,TRBJ1-5,TRBD1,NA,CASSDGTGVNQPQHF,TGTGCCAGCAGTGACGGGACAGGGGTCAATCAGCCCCAGCATTTT
TRBV5-1,TRBJ2-3,NA,NA,CASTSIVGADTQYF,TGCGCCAGCACCTCCATCGTGGGTGCAGATACGCAGTATTTT
TRBV5-1,TRBJ1-2,NA,NA,CASSLVSGSLLYGYTF,TGCGCCAGCAGCTTGGTGTCAGGTTCTCTACTCTATGGCTACACCTTC
TRBV5-1,TRBJ2-1,NA,NA,CASSSDNGGYNEQFF,TGCGCCAGCAGCTCGGACAACGGGGGCTACAATGAGCAGTTCTTC
TRBV4-1,TRBJ1-4,NA,NA,CASSQLRKEGGLFF,TGCGCCAGCAGCCAATTGAGGAAGGAAGGTGGACTGTTTTTT
TRBV10-3,TRBJ2-3,TRBD2,NA,CAISGRTGGILDTQYF,TGTGCCATCAGTGGACGGACGGGGGGTATTCTCGATACGCAGTATTTT
TRBV5-1,TRBJ2-3,NA,NA,CASSLRGADTQYF,TGCGCCAGCAGCTTGAGGGGGGCGGATACGCAGTATTTT
TRBV7-2,TRBJ2-5,NA,NA,CASSLDSGQETQYF,TGTGCCAGCAGCTTAGACAGTGGACAAGAGACCCAGTACTTC
TRBV12-5,TRBJ1-5,NA,NA,CASAGRWSDNQPQHF,TGTGCTAGTGCCGGAAGGTGGTCAGACAATCAGCCCCAGCATTTT
TRBV6-5,TRBJ1-1,TRBD1,NA,CASRTTGGSGTEAFF,TGTGCCAGCAGAACAACAGGGGGGTCGGGGACTGAAGCTTTCTTT
TRBV13,TRBJ1-1,TRBD1,NA,CASSSNRGPKNTEAFF,TGTGCCAGCAGCTCTAACAGGGGGCCCAAGAACACTGAAGCTTTCTTT
TRBV11-3,TRBJ2-7,NA,NA,CASSADSSYEQYF,TGTGCCAGCAGCGCGGACAGCAGTTACGAGCAGTACTTC
TRBV5-1,TRBJ1-6,NA,few,CASSLATRLNSPLHF,TGCGCCAGCAGCTTGGCAACCCGTCTGAATTCACCCCTCCACTTT
TRBV19,TRBJ1-2,TRBD1,once,CASNGQGARSYTF,TGTGCCAGTAACGGACAGGGGGCGAGAAGCTACACCTTC
TRBV9,TRBJ1-3,NA,NA,CASSSRQAYSGNTIYF,TGTGCCAGCAGCTCTCGACAGGCGTACTCTGGAAACACCATATATTTT
TRBV30,TRBJ2-3,TRBD2,once,CAWSVGGDDTQYF,TGTGCCTGGAGTGTGGGAGGGGATGATACGCAGTATTTT
TRBV6-1,TRBJ1-2,NA,NA,CASSERGRFYGYTF,TGTGCCAGCAGTGAAAGAGGGCGGTTCTATGGCTACACCTTC
TRBV21-1,TRBJ2-5,NA,NA,CASSKEELARPETQYF,TGTGCCAGCAGCAAAGAAGAGTTGGCCCGGCCGGAGACCCAGTACTTC